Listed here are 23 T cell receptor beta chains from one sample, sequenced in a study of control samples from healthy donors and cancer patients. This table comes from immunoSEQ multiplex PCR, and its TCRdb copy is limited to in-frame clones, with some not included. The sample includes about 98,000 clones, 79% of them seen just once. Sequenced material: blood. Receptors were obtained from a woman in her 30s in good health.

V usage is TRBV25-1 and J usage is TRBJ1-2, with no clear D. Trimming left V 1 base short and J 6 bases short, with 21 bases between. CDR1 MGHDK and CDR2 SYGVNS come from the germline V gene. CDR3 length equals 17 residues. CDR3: CASSESGEGFLPDGYTF. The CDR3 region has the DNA TGTGCCAGCAGTGAATCTGGAGAGGGTTTCTTACCTGATGGCTACACCTTC.

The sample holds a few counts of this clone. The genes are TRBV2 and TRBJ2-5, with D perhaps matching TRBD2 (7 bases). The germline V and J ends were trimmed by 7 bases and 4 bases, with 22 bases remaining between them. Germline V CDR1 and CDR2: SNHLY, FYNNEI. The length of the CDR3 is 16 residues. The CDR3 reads CASTGRRLGGRETQYF. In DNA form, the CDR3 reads TGTGCCAGCACCGGGAGGAGGCTGGGGGGGCGAGAGACCCAGTACTTC.

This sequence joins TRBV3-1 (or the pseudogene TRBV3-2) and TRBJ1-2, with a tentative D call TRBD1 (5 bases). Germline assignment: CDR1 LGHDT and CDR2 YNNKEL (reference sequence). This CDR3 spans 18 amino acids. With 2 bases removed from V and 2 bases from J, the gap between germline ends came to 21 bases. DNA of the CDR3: TGTGCCAGCAGCCAAAGAATCTTAAGCGAGACAGTGAACTATGGCTACACCTTC. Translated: CASSQRILSETVNYGYTF.

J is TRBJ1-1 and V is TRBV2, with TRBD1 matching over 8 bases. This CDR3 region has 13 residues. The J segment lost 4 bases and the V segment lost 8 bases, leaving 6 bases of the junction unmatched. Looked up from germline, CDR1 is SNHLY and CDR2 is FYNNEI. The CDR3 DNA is TGTGCCAGCTCTCAGGGGGCGCCCACTGAAGCTTTCTTT. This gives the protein CASSQGAPTEAFF. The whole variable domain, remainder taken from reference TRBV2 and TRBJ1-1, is EPEVTQTPSHQVTQMGQEVILRCVPISNHLYFYWYRQILGQKVEFLVSFYNNEISEKSEIFDDQFSVERPDGSNFTLKIRSTKLEDSAMYFCASSQGAPTEAFFGQGTRLTVV.

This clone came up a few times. The CDR3 here is CASSLHDRGEAFF. The DNA of the CDR3 is TGTGCCAGCAGCTTACATGACAGGGGTGAAGCTTTCTTT. This chain uses TRBV11-2 with TRBJ1-1; 8 bases fit TRBD1. The CDR3 covers 13 residues. V shed 2 bases, J shed 7 bases, and the junction held 3 bases outside the gene matches. Germline V gene sequence: CDR1 SGHAT, CDR2 FQNNGV. Full variable domain (rest looked up from reference TRBV11-2 and TRBJ1-1): EAGVAQSPRYKIIEKRQSVAFWCNPISGHATLYWYQQILGQGPKLLIQFQNNGVVDDSQLPKDRFSAERLKGVDSTLKIQPAKLEDSAVYLCASSLHDRGEAFFGQGTRLTVV.

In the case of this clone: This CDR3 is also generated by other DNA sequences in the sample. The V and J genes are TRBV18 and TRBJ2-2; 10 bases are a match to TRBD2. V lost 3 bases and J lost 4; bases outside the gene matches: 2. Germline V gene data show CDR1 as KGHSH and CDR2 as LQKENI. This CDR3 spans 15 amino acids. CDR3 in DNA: TGTGCCAGCTCACCCCGACTAGCGGGCACCGGGGAGCTGTTTTTT. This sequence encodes CASSPRLAGTGELFF.

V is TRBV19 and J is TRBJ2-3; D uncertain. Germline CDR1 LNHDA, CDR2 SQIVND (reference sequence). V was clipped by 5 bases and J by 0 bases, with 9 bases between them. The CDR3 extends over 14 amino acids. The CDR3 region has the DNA TGTGCCAGTAGTGTTCGAACTAGCACAGATACGCAGTATTTT. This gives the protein CASSVRTSTDTQYF.

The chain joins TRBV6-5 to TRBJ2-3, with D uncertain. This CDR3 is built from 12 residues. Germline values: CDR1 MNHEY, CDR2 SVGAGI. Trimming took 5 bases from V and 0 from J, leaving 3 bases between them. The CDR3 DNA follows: TGTGCCAGCAGTCCTAGCACAGATACGCAGTATTTT. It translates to CASSPSTDTQYF.

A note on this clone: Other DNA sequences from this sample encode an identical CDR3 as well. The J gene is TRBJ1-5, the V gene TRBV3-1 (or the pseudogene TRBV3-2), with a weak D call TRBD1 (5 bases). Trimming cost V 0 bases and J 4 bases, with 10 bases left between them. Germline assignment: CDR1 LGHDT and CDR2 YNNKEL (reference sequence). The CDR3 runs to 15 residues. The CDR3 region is CASSQDLGPNQPQHF. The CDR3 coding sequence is TGTGCCAGCAGCCAAGATCTGGGACCTAATCAGCCCCAGCATTTT.

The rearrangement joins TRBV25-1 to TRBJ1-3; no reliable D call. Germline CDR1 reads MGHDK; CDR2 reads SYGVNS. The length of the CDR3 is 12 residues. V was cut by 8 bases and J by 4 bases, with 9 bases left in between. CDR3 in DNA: TGTGCCAGCTCTAGCATCGGAAACACCATATATTTT. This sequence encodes CASSSIGNTIYF.

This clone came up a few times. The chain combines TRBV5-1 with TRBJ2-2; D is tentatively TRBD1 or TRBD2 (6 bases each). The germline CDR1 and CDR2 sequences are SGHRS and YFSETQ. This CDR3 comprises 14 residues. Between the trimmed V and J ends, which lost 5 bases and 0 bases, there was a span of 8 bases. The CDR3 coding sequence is TGCGCCAGCAGAGGGGGGACGAACACCGGGGAGCTGTTTTTT. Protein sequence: CASRGGTNTGELFF.

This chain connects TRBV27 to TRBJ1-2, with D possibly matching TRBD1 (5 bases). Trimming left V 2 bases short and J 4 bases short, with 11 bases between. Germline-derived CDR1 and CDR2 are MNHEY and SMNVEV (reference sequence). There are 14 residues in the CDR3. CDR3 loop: CASSLLGGIYGYTF. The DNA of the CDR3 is TGTGCCAGCAGTTTACTGGGGGGAATCTATGGCTACACCTTC.

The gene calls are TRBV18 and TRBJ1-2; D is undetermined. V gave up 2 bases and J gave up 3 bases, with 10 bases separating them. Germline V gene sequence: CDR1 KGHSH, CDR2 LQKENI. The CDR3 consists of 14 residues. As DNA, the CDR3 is TGTGCCAGCTCACCAGGCTCCAAGTACTATGGCTACACCTTC. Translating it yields CASSPGSKYYGYTF. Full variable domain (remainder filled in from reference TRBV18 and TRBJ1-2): NAGVMQNPRHLVRRRGQEARLRCSPMKGHSHVYWYRQLPEEGLKFMVYLQKENIIDESGMPKERFSAEFPKEGPSILRIQQVVRGDSAAYFCASSPGSKYYGYTFGSGTRLTVV.

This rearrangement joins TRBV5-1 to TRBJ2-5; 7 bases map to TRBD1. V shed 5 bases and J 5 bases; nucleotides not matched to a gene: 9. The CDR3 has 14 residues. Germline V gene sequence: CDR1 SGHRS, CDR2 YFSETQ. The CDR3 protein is CASRPDRVGETQYF. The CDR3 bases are TGCGCCAGCAGGCCTGACAGGGTTGGGGAGACCCAGTACTTC. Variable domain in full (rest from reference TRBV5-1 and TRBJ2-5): KAGVTQTPRYLIKTRGQQVTLSCSPISGHRSVSWYQQTPGQGLQFLFEYFSETQRNKGNFPGRFSGRQFSNSRSEMNVSTLELGDSALYLCASRPDRVGETQYFGPGTRLLVL.

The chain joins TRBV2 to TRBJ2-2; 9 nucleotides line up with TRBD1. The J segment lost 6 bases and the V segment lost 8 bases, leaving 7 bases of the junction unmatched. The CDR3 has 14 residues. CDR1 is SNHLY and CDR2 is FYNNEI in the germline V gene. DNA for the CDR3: TGTGCCAGCGGGGGACAGGGATGGGCCGGGGAGCTGTTTTTT. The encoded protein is CASGGQGWAGELFF.

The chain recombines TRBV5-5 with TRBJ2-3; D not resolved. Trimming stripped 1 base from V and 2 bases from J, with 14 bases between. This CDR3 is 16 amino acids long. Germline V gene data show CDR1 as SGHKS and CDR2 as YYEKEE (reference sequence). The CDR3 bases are TGTGCCAGCAGCTTGCTTGCACCAGGATTCACAGATACGCAGTATTTT. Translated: CASSLLAPGFTDTQYF.

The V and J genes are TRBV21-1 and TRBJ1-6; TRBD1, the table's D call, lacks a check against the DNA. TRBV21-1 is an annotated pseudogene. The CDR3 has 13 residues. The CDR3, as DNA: TGTGCCAGCCTCGGGACAGATAATTCACCCCTCCACTTT. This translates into CASLGTDNSPLHF.

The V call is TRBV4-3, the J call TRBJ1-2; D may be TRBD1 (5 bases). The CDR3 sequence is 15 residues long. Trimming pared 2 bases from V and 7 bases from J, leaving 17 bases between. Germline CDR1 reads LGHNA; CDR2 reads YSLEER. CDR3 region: CASSQNKGTKGGYTF. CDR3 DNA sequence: TGCGCCAGCAGCCAAAATAAAGGGACCAAAGGTGGCTACACCTTC.

The CDR3 region is CASSASGGQNEQFF. Written as DNA, the CDR3 is TGTGCCAGCAGCGCTTCGGGGGGGCAAAATGAGCAGTTCTTC. This sequence joins TRBV21-1 and TRBJ2-1; the table's TRBD2 call for D was not verified on the DNA. TRBV21-1 is deemed a pseudogene. There are 14 residues in the CDR3.

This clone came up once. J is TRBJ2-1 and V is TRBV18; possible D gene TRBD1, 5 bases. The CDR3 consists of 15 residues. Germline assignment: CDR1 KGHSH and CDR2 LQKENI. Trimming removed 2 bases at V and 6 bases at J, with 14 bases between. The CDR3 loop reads CASSPTGRILNEQFF. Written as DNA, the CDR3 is TGTGCCAGCTCACCAACAGGCCGAATTCTCAATGAGCAGTTCTTC.

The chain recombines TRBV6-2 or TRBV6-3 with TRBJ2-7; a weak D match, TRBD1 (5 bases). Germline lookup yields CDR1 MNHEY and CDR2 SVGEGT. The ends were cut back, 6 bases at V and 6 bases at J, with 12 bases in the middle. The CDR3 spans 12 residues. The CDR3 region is CASSSRTSEQYF. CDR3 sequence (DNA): TGTGCCAGCAGCTCGCGGACAAGCGAGCAGTACTTC.

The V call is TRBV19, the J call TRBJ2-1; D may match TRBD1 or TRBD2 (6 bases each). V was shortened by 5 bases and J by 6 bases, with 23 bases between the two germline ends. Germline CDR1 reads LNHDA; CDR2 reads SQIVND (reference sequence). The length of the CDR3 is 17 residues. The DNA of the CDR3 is TGTGCCAGTAGTCCCAAAGAAAGGTGGGGGGCTAGCAATGAGCAGTTCTTC. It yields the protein CASSPKERWGASNEQFF.

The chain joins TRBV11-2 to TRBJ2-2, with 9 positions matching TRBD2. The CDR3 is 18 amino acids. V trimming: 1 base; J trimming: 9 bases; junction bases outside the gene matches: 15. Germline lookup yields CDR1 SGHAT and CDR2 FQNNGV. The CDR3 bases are TGTGCCAGCAGCTTAGGAGTCTCCTTGCGGGGGGGCTTTAGGGAGCTGTTTTTT. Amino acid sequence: CASSLGVSLRGGFRELFF.